This T cell receptor (beta chain) comes out of a study of cytomegalovirus exposure and HLA in healthy donors. Findings of the study overall: Despite most TCR sequences being rare, some public TCRs occurred in many donors.

Of note for this clone: Its specificity is not known.

In germline, CDR1 is SGHTA, CDR2 FQGTGA. V dropped 5 bases and J dropped 2; count of bases not matched to a gene: 6. CDR3 length: 15 residues. It was with 60 Vbeta and 13 Jbeta primers that the PCR ran. Repertoires were generated with immunoSEQ multiplex PCR, while TCRdb's copy carries only in-frame clones and drops some. The repertoire consists of about 130,000 clones, with approximately 75% occurring once and the leading ten covering 5% to 7%. The clonotype was recovered from a woman aged 40 to 50 in good health and CMV-seropositive. Sequencing used PBMCs. The chain combines TRBV7-3 with TRBJ2-7, with 10 positions matching TRBD1. The CDR3 region is CASSLGTGVPYEQYF. The CDR3 bases are TGTGCCAGCAGCCTCGGGACAGGGGTCCCCTACGAGCAGTACTTC.